This TCR beta chain was captured in a study of T-cell reconstitution after alpha-beta-depleted transplantation in children. Study results and limitations: Roughly two months post-transplant, alpha-beta T cells reportedly originated from several hundred graft clones that had expanded.

This sample's TCRbeta library carried unique molecular identifier barcodes. Via MiXCR, TCRdb re-called the PCR reads, giving one row per CDR3 protein. The table lists more than 100,000 distinct CDR3 sequences, 23% of them singletons. To note about this clonotype: What it binds is not known.

The CDR3 consists of 19 residues. The V gene's germline CDR1 is SGHTA and CDR2 FQGNSA. Trimming removed 5 bases at V and 2 bases at J, with 26 bases between. The source was PBMCs, mostly from graft donor cells, collected 180 days after TCRalphabeta/CD19-depleted stem cell transplant. The V and J genes are TRBV7-2 and TRBJ2-3; D is unclear. The receptor comes from a male patient between 2 and 15 years old who had a stem cell transplant for chronic granulomatous disease, so the T cells may come from the graft donor. The CDR3 region is CASSGRHASSVHFTDTQYF. The CDR3 nucleotides are TGTGCCAGCAGCGGACGACACGCCTCGTCGGTACACTTCACAGATACGCAGTATTTT. The variable domain in full, completed from reference TRBV7-2 and TRBJ2-3, reads GAGVSQSPSNKVTEKGKDVELRCDPISGHTALYWYRQSLGQGLEFLIYFQGNSAPDKSGLPSDRFSAERTGGSVSTLTIQRTQQEDSAVYLCASSGRHASSVHFTDTQYFGPGTRLTVL.